This TCR beta chain was sequenced during a study of T-cell memory formation after mild COVID-19. TCRdb passed the 5' RACE reads through MiXCR, listing each CDR3 protein once. The data show about 390,000 distinct CDR3 sequences, approximately 15% seen once. There are a few counts of this clonotype. What it recognizes is unknown. Study-level points and caveats: Cross-reactive memory appears to have joined, as suggested by some responding clones showing up in pre-infection memory. Day 15 to 85 contracting clones showed balanced CD4/CD8; later expanders leaned CD4+.

Input material: PBMCs or a T cell subset sorted from them (not recorded which). The clonotype originates from a young man who had mild COVID-19 (a few samples of this study predate the infection). Cell type and time point are not known.

The CDR3 DNA reads as TGCGCCAGCAAAAAAGGGACTATCCCAGATACGCAGTATTTT. Translated: CASKKGTIPDTQYF. This chain connects TRBV10-2 to TRBJ2-3, with 7 bases identical to TRBD2. J lost 4 bases, V lost 7 bases, and 8 bases had no gene match. Per the germline V gene, CDR1 is WSHSY and CDR2 is SAAADI. The CDR3 consists of 14 residues.